This entry describes one T cell receptor (beta chain). Antigen: not known. The CDR3 covers 13 residues. The ends were cut back, 8 bases at V and 3 bases at J, with 11 bases in the middle. Per the germline V gene, CDR1 is SNHLY and CDR2 is FYNNEI. Generated by immunoSEQ multiplex PCR, the TCRdb table keeps only in-frame clones and is missing some. The sample yields 150,000 or so clones, roughly 90% seen once. The data belong to a study of T cell responses to AZD1222 COVID-19 vaccine. Study-wide results and caveats: Only after the peak T cell response were repertoires sampled. Donors were chiefly white British, with a greater number of females, and clonal diversity was perhaps underestimated. Dominant at 160-218 and 743-854, vaccine-associated CD4 TCRs also spanned spike.

This chain uses TRBV2 with TRBJ1-5, with TRBD1 as a possible D gene (6 bases). The material was peripheral blood, obtained on day 0 of AZD1222 vaccination. The TCR was taken from an adult in good health. This CDR3 is CASCRDTNQPQHF. The CDR3 nucleotides read TGTGCCAGCTGCCGGGACACCAATCAGCCCCAGCATTTT. Combining the CDR3 with reference TRBV2 and TRBJ1-5 gives the whole variable domain EPEVTQTPSHQVTQMGQEVILRCVPISNHLYFYWYRQILGQKVEFLVSFYNNEISEKSEIFDDQFSVERPDGSNFTLKIRSTKLEDSAMYFCASCRDTNQPQHFGDGTRLSIL.